This passage covers 22 T cell receptor beta chains from one sample sequenced in a study of blood T cell repertoires in COVID-19. Some clones are missing from TCRdb's copy, which holds only in-frame ones; the method was immunoSEQ multiplex PCR. The sample holds under 150,000 clones; roughly 90% are singletons and the top ten take 2.3%. Material for sequencing was PBMCs or T cells enriched from blood (not recorded which). The receptors derive from a woman in her forties or fifties who had recovered from COVID-19.

The rearrangement joins TRBV7-9 to TRBJ1-5, with D possibly TRBD1 on 5 matching bases. V was cut by 4 bases and J by 2 bases, with 18 bases left in between. CDR1 and CDR2 from the germline V gene are SEHNR and FQNEAQ (reference sequence). This CDR3 has 17 amino acids. The CDR3 reads CASSSKGSGGGNQPQHF. Written as DNA, the CDR3 is TGTGCCAGCAGCTCTAAGGGGTCGGGGGGAGGCAATCAGCCCCAGCATTTT.

The chain has TRBV7-3 and TRBJ2-6; weak D call: TRBD2 (6 bases). Germline V gene sequence: CDR1 SGHTA, CDR2 FQGTGA. Trimming removed 5 bases from V and 1 base from J, with 18 bases in between. The CDR3 loop spans 18 amino acids. In DNA, the CDR3 is TGTGCCAGCAGCCCCGCGGGGTCCCGGGATTCTGGGGCCAACGTCCTGACTTTC. Its protein product is CASSPAGSRDSGANVLTF.

The chain has TRBV11-2 and TRBJ2-7; weak D call: TRBD2 (6 bases). Trimming pared 5 bases from V and 3 bases from J, leaving 14 bases between. This CDR3 contains 14 residues. Looked up from germline, CDR1 is SGHAT and CDR2 is FQNNGV. DNA for the CDR3: TGTGCCAGCAGCCCAGTGGAGGGCTTCTACGAGCAGTACTTC. It translates to CASSPVEGFYEQYF.

This rearrangement joins TRBV19 to TRBJ1-3; 8 nucleotides agree with TRBD1. J lost 4 bases, V lost 5 bases, and 7 bases had no gene match. Germline CDR1 and CDR2: LNHDA and SQIVND (reference sequence). This CDR3 has 15 amino acids. The CDR3 is CASSRTGSGGNTIYF. DNA for the CDR3: TGTGCCAGTAGTCGGACAGGGTCAGGAGGAAACACCATATATTTT. Full variable domain (missing parts from reference TRBV19 and TRBJ1-3): DGGITQSPKYLFRKEGQNVTLSCEQNLNHDAMYWYRQDPGQGLRLIYYSQIVNDFQKGDIAEGYSVSREKKESFPLTVTSAQKNPTAFYLCASSRTGSGGNTIYFGEGSWLTVV.

J is TRBJ1-1 and V is TRBV5-6, with a possible D match to TRBD1 (6 bases). The CDR3 covers 11 residues. Germline CDR1 reads SGHDT; CDR2 reads YYEEEE. V lost 4 bases and J 8 bases, leaving 9 bases between the germline ends. The CDR3 is CASSQDREAFF. DNA of the CDR3: TGTGCCAGCAGCCAAGACAGGGAAGCTTTCTTT.

The chain employs TRBV11-3 and TRBJ2-2, with D maybe TRBD2 (5 bases). Germline CDR1 reads SGHNT; CDR2 reads YENEEA. Between the trimmed V and J ends, which lost 1 base and 9 bases, there was a span of 12 bases. CDR3 length equals 14 residues. As DNA, the CDR3 is TGTGCCAGCAGCTTAGGGCTAGCTGGCTGGGAGCTGTTTTTT. This gives the protein CASSLGLAGWELFF.

This clone occurred once. This chain joins TRBV10-2 and TRBJ1-2, with D possibly TRBD1 on 5 matching bases. The CDR3 loop spans 12 amino acids. V was pared by 2 bases and J by 10 bases, with 11 bases between. The germline V gene has CDR1 WSHSY and CDR2 SAAADI. The CDR3 spells CASSEGAADYTF. The CDR3 bases are TGCGCCAGCAGTGAGGGGGCAGCCGACTACACCTTC.

The chain combines TRBV7-2 with TRBJ2-3, with D maybe TRBD2 (5 bases). This CDR3 is 17 amino acids long. Per the germline V gene, CDR1 is SGHTA and CDR2 is FQGNSA. Trimming pared 2 bases from V and 7 bases from J, leaving 22 bases between. The CDR3 sequence is CASSLLWRAGPQNTQYF. The CDR3 bases are TGTGCCAGCAGCTTATTGTGGCGCGCGGGCCCACAAAATACGCAGTATTTT.

This clone was picked up a small number of times. This chain connects TRBV2 to TRBJ2-7; a weak D match, TRBD1 (6 bases). The CDR3 totals 13 residues. The germline V and J ends were trimmed by 7 bases and 1 base, with 11 bases remaining between them. The germline V gene encodes CDR1 SNHLY and CDR2 FYNNEI. DNA for the CDR3: TGTGCCAGCACTGACAGGTTATCCTACGAGCAGTACTTC. It is translated as CASTDRLSYEQYF.

This sequence joins TRBV19 and TRBJ1-1; 10 bases align to TRBD1. Germline V gene lookup returns CDR1 LNHDA and CDR2 SQIVND (reference sequence). Unmatched junction bases numbered 6, after V lost 5 bases and J lost 6 bases. The CDR3 runs to 14 residues. CDR3 nucleotides: TGTGCCAGTAGTGCCAGACAGGGGGCGGCTGAAGCTTTCTTT. Amino acid sequence: CASSARQGAAEAFF.

This chain joins TRBV27 and TRBJ2-7; weak D call: TRBD2 (6 bases). V was pared by 0 bases and J by 6 bases, with 15 bases between. Per the germline V gene, CDR1 is MNHEY and CDR2 is SMNVEV (reference sequence). The CDR3 is 15 residues long. CDR3 amino acids: CASSLSEGQRGEQYF. The CDR3 region has the DNA TGTGCCAGCAGTTTATCGGAGGGGCAGAGGGGCGAGCAGTACTTC.

The rearrangement links TRBV10-3 to TRBJ2-7; TRBD2 matches 12 bases. The CDR3 is 14 residues long. Per the germline V gene, CDR1 is ENHRY and CDR2 is SYGVKD. The V gene end was trimmed by 4 bases and the J gene end by 7 bases; junction bases not matched to a gene: 5. The CDR3: CAISVGLAGREQYF. CDR3 bases: TGTGCCATCAGTGTAGGACTAGCGGGGCGGGAGCAGTACTTC.

This chain uses TRBV19 with TRBJ2-2, with a weak D call TRBD2 (5 bases). Trimming took 5 bases from V and 4 from J, leaving 17 bases between them. The CDR3 is 16 amino acids. CDR1 LNHDA and CDR2 SQIVND come from the germline V gene (reference sequence). CDR3 amino acids: CASSPQSLRGTGELFF. The CDR3 DNA is TGTGCCAGTAGTCCCCAAAGCCTTCGGGGCACCGGGGAGCTGTTTTTT.

This chain uses TRBV5-8 with TRBJ2-7, with D unclear. Germline V lookup: CDR1 SGHTS, CDR2 YDEGEE. The CDR3 spans 15 residues. Trimming took off 1 base at V and 0 bases at J, with 11 bases between the two ends. The CDR3 nucleotides read TGTGCCAGCAGCTTGATTGACTCCTCCTCCTACGAGCAGTACTTC. It codes for CASSLIDSSSYEQYF.

The chain carries TRBV4-1 and TRBJ2-2, with 15 bases lining up with TRBD2. The ends lost 1 base at V and 0 bases at J; junction bases unmatched: 9. CDR1 and CDR2 (germline): MGHRA, YSYEKL. The CDR3 length is 21 residues. The CDR3: CASSQGVGLAGGRSNTGELFF. The CDR3 region has the DNA TGCGCCAGCAGCCAAGGGGTAGGACTAGCGGGGGGGCGGTCGAACACCGGGGAGCTGTTTTTT.

The genes are TRBV5-1 and TRBJ1-4, with 7 positions matching TRBD1. Per germline, CDR1 SGHRS and CDR2 YFSETQ. The CDR3 is 18 amino acids. V lost 0 bases to trimming and J lost 6 bases; unmatched junction nucleotides: 14. CDR3 protein: CASSLGPGQRIGDEKLFF. Written as DNA, the CDR3 is TGCGCCAGCAGCTTGGGACCGGGACAGCGGATTGGTGATGAAAAACTGTTTTTT.

The rearrangement joins TRBV6-1 to TRBJ1-1; D call uncertain. Germline CDR1 and CDR2: MNHNS and SASEGT. Trimming cost V 2 bases and J 1 base, with 8 bases left between them. CDR3 length: 14 residues. The CDR3 nucleotides are TGTGCCAGCAGTGAATCCGGGAAGAACACTGAAGCTTTCTTT. Its protein product is CASSESGKNTEAFF.

This chain uses TRBV18 with TRBJ1-4; D not certain. The CDR3 is 17 residues long. V lost 8 bases to trimming and J lost 1 base, with 20 bases between them. Germline CDR1 and CDR2: KGHSH and LQKENI. The CDR3 nucleotides read TGTGCCAGCGACGGCTCCAGTAAACGAGGAACTAATGAAAAACTGTTTTTT. Its translation: CASDGSSKRGTNEKLFF.

The V and J genes are TRBV29-1 and TRBJ2-7; perhaps TRBD1 as D (7 bases). This CDR3 is 14 amino acids long. Trimming took off 1 base at V and 0 bases at J, with 10 bases between the two ends. Looked up from germline, CDR1 is SQVTM and CDR2 is ANQGSEA. The CDR3 region has the DNA TGCAGCGTTGAAGGCGGGACAGCCTCCTACGAGCAGTACTTC. Translating it yields CSVEGGTASYEQYF.

V and J are TRBV19 and TRBJ2-4; D might be TRBD2 (5 bases). The CDR3 runs 13 residues. V lost 4 bases and J lost 8, with 12 bases in between. The V gene's germline CDR1 is LNHDA and CDR2 SQIVND (reference sequence). CDR3 nucleotides: TGTGCCAGTAGTAGTAGGGTCGGGGACATTCAGTACTTC. Encoded protein: CASSSRVGDIQYF. The full variable domain, in which reference TRBV19 and TRBJ2-4 provide the parts outside the CDR3, is DGGITQSPKYLFRKEGQNVTLSCEQNLNHDAMYWYRQDPGQGLRLIYYSQIVNDFQKGDIAEGYSVSREKKESFPLTVTSAQKNPTAFYLCASSSRVGDIQYFGAGTRLSVL.

The rearrangement uses TRBV19 and TRBJ2-7; D unresolved. Germline V gene data show CDR1 as LNHDA and CDR2 as SQIVND (reference sequence). The CDR3 is 15 amino acids. The ends were cut back, 3 bases at V and 2 bases at J, with 14 bases in the middle. The CDR3 bases are TGTGCCAGTAGTATTTCTTTGAGCCTTACCTACGAGCAGTACTTC. Amino acid sequence: CASSISLSLTYEQYF.

This chain uses TRBV7-3 with TRBJ2-1; TRBD1 aligns across 7 bases. The CDR3 loop spans 15 amino acids. Germline V gene lookup returns CDR1 SGHTA and CDR2 FQGTGA. J lost 5 bases, V lost 0 bases, and 4 bases had no gene match. CDR3 protein: CASSLTRGRNNEQFF. The DNA for the CDR3 is TGTGCCAGCAGCTTAACGAGGGGGCGGAACAATGAGCAGTTCTTC. Full variable domain (outside the CDR3, taken from reference TRBV7-3 and TRBJ2-1): GAGVSQTPSNKVTEKGKYVELRCDPISGHTALYWYRQSLGQGPEFLIYFQGTGAADDSGLPNDRFFAVRPEGSVSTLKIQRTERGDSAVYLCASSLTRGRNNEQFFGPGTRLTVL.